These T cell receptor beta chains were read from a single sample in a study of cytomegalovirus exposure and HLA in healthy donors. Sequencing was performed with immunoSEQ multiplex PCR; in TCRdb, only in-frame clones are kept and a portion is missing. The table shows 200,000 to 250,000 clones, with over 80% occurring only once. Sequencing used PBMCs. These receptors all stem from a woman in her forties or fifties in good health and CMV-seropositive. The CDR3 runs from the conserved cysteine through the conserved F or W. D genes are given only for firm matches. Size is stated for part of the rows, as once, few or many counts, or as a class when the clone is expanded.

>TRBD2|TRBV5-1|-|TRBJ2-2
TGCGCCAGCAGCACAGAACCGGGACTAGTAGGGGAGCTGTTTTTT
CASSTEPGLVGELFF
>-|TRBV30|few|TRBJ2-1
TGTGCCTGGACAGGGGAAAACTACAATGAGCAGTTCTTC
CAWTGENYNEQFF
>-|TRBV6-5|-|TRBJ2-1
TGTGCCAGCAGGGTCGACAGGAGCTCCTACAATGAGCAGTTCTTC
CASRVDRSSYNEQFF
>-|TRBV28|-|TRBJ1-4
TGTGCCAGCAGCCCCCCCGCAGGGCAGAATGAAAAACTGTTTTTT
CASSPPAGQNEKLFF
>TRBD1|TRBV5-1|-|TRBJ2-2
TGCGCCAGCGGAAGGACAGGGGGCAGCAACACCGGGGAGCTGTTTTTT
CASGRTGGSNTGELFF
>TRBD1|TRBV13|-|TRBJ2-3
TGTGCCAGCAGCTCTCGGACAGGGGATCAGGGTACGCAGTATTTT
CASSSRTGDQGTQYF
>-|TRBV9|-|TRBJ1-1
TGTGCCAGCTCCACTTGGGGGAGGGGGATTGAAGCTTTCTTT
CASSTWGRGIEAFF
>TRBD2|TRBV4-3|-|TRBJ2-4
TGCGCCAGCAGCCACCTTAGCGGGGGGGAAAACATTCAGTACTTC
CASSHLSGGENIQYF
>-|TRBV27|-|TRBJ1-1
TGTGCCAGCAGCCCAGGCGGGGTGAGGACTGAAGCTTTCTTT
CASSPGGVRTEAFF
>-|TRBV5-1|-|TRBJ2-2
TGCGCCAGCAGCTTGGTGCCTACAGGTCTAGTGAACACCGGGGAGCTGTTTTTT
CASSLVPTGLVNTGELFF
>-|TRBV6-5|-|TRBJ2-2
TGTGCCAGCACCTACGACAGATCCGCAACCGGGGAGCTGTTTTTT
CASTYDRSATGELFF
>TRBD2|TRBV6-1|-|TRBJ2-7
TGTGCCAGCAGTGAAAGCGGGGCGCAGCAGTACTTC
CASSESGAQQYF
>-|TRBV15|-|TRBJ1-1
TGTGCCACCAGCATCGTGAGGGAGGGCACTGAAGCTTTCTTT
CATSIVREGTEAFF
>-|TRBV28|-|TRBJ2-2
TGTGCCAGCAGTTTTGCAGGGGTCACCGGGGAGCTGTTTTTT
CASSFAGVTGELFF
>-|TRBV30|-|TRBJ1-2
TGTGCCTGGAGTGTATGGGGGCAGGGGCACGGTGGCTACACCTTC
CAWSVWGQGHGGYTF
>-|TRBV19|-|TRBJ1-6
TGTGCCAGTATGGAGGGCTCCTATAATTCACCCCTCCACTTT
CASMEGSYNSPLHF
>TRBD1|TRBV9|-|TRBJ2-7
TGTGCCAGCAGCGTAGGGACAGGGCACTACGAGCAGTACTTC
CASSVGTGHYEQYF
>-|TRBV5-8|-|TRBJ1-3
TGTGCCAGCAGCTACTACCGCGGGAGTACTGGAAACACCATATATTTT
CASSYYRGSTGNTIYF
>TRBD2|TRBV13|-|TRBJ2-3
TGTGCCAGCAGCCGAGCGGGGGGGCCGGGAGATACGCAGTATTTT
CASSRAGGPGDTQYF
>TRBD1|TRBV7-3|-|TRBJ1-1
TGTGCCAGCAGCCCGCAGACAGGGAAGAACACTGAAGCTTTCTTT
CASSPQTGKNTEAFF
>-|TRBV28|-|TRBJ2-7
TGTGCCAGCAGCAATACTAAGCAGTACTTC
CASSNTKQYF
>TRBD1|TRBV7-3|-|TRBJ1-2
TGTGCCAGCAGCTTACAGGGGGGCAACAGAGATAACTATGGCTACACCTTC
CASSLQGGNRDNYGYTF
>-|TRBV6-6|few|TRBJ1-1
TGTGCCAGCAGTTACTCGGCTACTGAAGCTTTCTTT
CASSYSATEAFF
>-|TRBV7-6|-|TRBJ2-2
TGTGCCAGCAGCTTAACCCTAAACCGGAACACCGGGGAGCTGTTTTTT
CASSLTLNRNTGELFF
>-|TRBV15|-|TRBJ1-1
TGTGCCACCAGCAGAGATTTTGGCACCATGAACACTGAAGCTTTCTTT
CATSRDFGTMNTEAFF
>TRBD1|TRBV20-1|once|TRBJ2-7
TGCAGTGCTCGAGACAGGGTCTTC
CSARDRVF
>-|TRBV19|-|TRBJ1-1
TGTGCCAGTAGTATGGTTCCCAGTTTGAACACTGAAGCTTTCTTT
CASSMVPSLNTEAFF
>-|TRBV18|-|TRBJ1-4
TGTGCCAGCTCACCATTTACAGCCAGGGCTTCTAATGAAAAACTGTTTTTT
CASSPFTARASNEKLFF
>TRBD2|TRBV7-2|-|TRBJ2-5
TGTGCCAGCAGCCGGCTCGGGGGGGGGCTAAAGGAGACCCAGTACTTC
CASSRLGGGLKETQYF
>-|TRBV2|-|TRBJ2-4
TGTGCCAGCAGGGAAGTACTAGCCAAAAACATTCAGTACTTC
CASREVLAKNIQYF